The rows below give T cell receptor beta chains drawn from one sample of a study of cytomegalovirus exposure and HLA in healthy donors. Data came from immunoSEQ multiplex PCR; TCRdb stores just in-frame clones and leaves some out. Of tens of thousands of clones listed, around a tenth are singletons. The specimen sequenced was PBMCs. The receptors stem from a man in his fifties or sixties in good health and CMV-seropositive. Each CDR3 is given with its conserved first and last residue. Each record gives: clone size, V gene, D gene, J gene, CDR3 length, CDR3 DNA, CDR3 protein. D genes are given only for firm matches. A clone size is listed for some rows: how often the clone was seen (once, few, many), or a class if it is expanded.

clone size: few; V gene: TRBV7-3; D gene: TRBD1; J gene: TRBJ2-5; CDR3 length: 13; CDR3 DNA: TGTGCCAGCAGCTTTACAGGGGGCGAGACCCAGTACTTC; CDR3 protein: CASSFTGGETQYF
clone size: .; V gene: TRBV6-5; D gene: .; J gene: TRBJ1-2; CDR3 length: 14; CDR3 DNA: TGTGCCAGCAGCCGGGTGGACAGCAGCCATGGCTACACCTTC; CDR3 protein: CASSRVDSSHGYTF
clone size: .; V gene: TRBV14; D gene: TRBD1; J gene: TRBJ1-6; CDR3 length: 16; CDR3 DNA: TGTGCCAGCAGCCAAGATAAGGGACAGGGAAGTTCACCCCTCCACTTT; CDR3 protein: CASSQDKGQGSSPLHF
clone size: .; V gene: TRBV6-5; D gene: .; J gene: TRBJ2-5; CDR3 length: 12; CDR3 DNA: TGTGCCAGCAGTTACTCAGAGGGGACCCAGTACTTC; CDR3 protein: CASSYSEGTQYF
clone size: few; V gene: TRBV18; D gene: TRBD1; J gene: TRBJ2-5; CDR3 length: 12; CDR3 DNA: TGTGCCACCCGGACAGGAAAAGAGACCCAGTACTTC; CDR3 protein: CATRTGKETQYF
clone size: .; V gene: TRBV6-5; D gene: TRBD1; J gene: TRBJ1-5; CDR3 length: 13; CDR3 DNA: TGTGCCAGCAGTTACACACAGGGGGGGCCCCAGCATTTT; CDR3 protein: CASSYTQGGPQHF
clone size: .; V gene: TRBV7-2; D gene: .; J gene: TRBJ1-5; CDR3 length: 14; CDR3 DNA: TGTGCCAGCAGCTTTCTCGCGGGCAATCAGCCCCAGCATTTT; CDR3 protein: CASSFLAGNQPQHF
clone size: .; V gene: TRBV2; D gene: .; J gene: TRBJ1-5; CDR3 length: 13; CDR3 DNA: TGTGCCAGCAGTACAGGGTGGGGTCAGCCCCAGCATTTT; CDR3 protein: CASSTGWGQPQHF
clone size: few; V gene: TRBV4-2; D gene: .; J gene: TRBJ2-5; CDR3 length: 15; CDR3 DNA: TGTGCCAGCAGCCCCAGGGTCGGGTACCAAGAGACCCAGTACTTC; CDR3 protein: CASSPRVGYQETQYF
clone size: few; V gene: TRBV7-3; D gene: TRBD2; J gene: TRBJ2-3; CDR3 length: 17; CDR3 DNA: TGTGCCAGCAGCTCCCGCGGGCTAGCGGGAGGCACAGATACGCAGTATTTT; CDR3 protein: CASSSRGLAGGTDTQYF
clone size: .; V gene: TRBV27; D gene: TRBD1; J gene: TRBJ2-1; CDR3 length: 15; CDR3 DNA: TGTGCCAGCCAGATAGGGGGCGGGCACAACAATGAGCAGTTCTTC; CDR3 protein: CASQIGGGHNNEQFF
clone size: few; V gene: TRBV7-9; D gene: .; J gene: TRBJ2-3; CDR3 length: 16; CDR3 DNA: TGTGCCAGCAGCAGTAGCGGCCCACTAACATTAGATACGCAGTATTTT; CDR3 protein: CASSSSGPLTLDTQYF
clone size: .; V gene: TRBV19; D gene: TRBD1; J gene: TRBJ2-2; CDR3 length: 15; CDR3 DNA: TGTGCCAGTAGACTCCGACAGGGGAACACCGGGGAGCTGTTTTTT; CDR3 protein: CASRLRQGNTGELFF
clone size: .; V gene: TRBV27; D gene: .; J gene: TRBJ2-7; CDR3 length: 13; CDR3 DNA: TGTGCCAGCAGTTTAATGAGCTCCTACGAGCAGTACTTC; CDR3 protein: CASSLMSSYEQYF
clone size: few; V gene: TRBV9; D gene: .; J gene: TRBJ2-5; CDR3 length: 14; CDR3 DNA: TGTGCCAGCAGCGTAGCTGGGGCCCAAGAGACCCAGTACTTC; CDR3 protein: CASSVAGAQETQYF
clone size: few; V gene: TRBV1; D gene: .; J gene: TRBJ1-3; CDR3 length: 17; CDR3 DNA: TGCACCAGCAGCCACCGGGTTTCCCCGATAGGTGGAAACACCATATATTTT; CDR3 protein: CTSSHRVSPIGGNTIYF
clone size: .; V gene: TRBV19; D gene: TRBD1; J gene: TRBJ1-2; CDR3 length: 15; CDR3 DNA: TGTGCCAGTAGTGTGGGGACAACAGGGGAACGAGGCTACACCTTC; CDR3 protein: CASSVGTTGERGYTF